This TCR beta chain was captured by sequencing in a study of cytomegalovirus exposure and HLA in healthy donors. Study-level results: CMV serostatus alone was available as immune exposure information. Later on, analysis showed that most CMV-associated TCR beta chains appeared to be HLA-restricted.

Deletions cut 10 bases from V and 0 bases from J, with 12 bases between. CDR3 length: 14 residues. Germline CDR1 is MRHNA and CDR2 is SNTAGT. This clone turned up a few times. No antigen is known for it. The PCR was carried out with 60 Vbeta primers and 13 Jbeta primers. TCRdb's table, derived via immunoSEQ multiplex PCR, lists solely in-frame clones and lacks some. The sample contains about 130,000 clones, roughly 82% of which appear only once. Sequenced: PBMCs. The V gene is TRBV6-4, the J gene TRBJ2-2; D perhaps matches TRBD1 (6 bases). The TCR sequence derives from a man in his fifties or sixties in good health and CMV-seronegative. The CDR3, as DNA: TGTGCCACCAGGGGACAATCGAACACCGGGGAGCTGTTTTTT. Its translation: CATRGQSNTGELFF.